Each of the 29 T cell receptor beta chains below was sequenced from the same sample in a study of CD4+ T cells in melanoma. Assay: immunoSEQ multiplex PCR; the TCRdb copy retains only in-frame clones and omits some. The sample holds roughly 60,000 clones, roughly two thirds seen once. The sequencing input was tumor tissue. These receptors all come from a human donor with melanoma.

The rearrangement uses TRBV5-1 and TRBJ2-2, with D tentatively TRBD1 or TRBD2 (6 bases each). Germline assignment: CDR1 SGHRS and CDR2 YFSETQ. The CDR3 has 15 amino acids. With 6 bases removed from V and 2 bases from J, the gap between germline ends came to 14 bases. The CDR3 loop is CASTLGGGNTGELFF. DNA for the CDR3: TGCGCCAGCACCTTAGGGGGAGGAAACACCGGGGAGCTGTTTTTT.

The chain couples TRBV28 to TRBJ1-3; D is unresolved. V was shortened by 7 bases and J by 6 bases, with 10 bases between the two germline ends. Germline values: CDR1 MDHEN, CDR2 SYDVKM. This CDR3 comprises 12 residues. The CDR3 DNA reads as TGTGCCAGCACCCCCCGAGAAAACACCATATATTTT. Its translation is CASTPRENTIYF.

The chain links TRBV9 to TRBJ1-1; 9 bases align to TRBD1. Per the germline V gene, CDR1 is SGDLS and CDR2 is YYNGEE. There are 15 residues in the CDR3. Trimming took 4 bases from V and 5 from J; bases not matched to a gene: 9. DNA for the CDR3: TGTGCCAGCAGCTCAAAGACAGGGGGAGGGACTGAAGCTTTCTTT. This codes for CASSSKTGGGTEAFF. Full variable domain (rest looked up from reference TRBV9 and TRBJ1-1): DSGVTQTPKHLITATGQRVTLRCSPRSGDLSVYWYQQSLDQGLQFLIQYYNGEERAKGNILERFSAQQFPDLHSELNLSSLELGDSALYFCASSSKTGGGTEAFFGQGTRLTVV.

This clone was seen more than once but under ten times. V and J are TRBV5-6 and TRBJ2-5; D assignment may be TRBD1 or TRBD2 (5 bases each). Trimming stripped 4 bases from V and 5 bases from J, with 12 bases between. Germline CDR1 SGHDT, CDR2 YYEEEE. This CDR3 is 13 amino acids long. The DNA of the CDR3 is TGTGCCAGCAGCCCGGGGACGGCGGAGACCCAGTACTTC. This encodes CASSPGTAETQYF. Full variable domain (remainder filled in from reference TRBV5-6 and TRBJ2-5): DAGVTQSPTHLIKTRGQQVTLRCSPKSGHDTVSWYQQALGQGPQFIFQYYEEEERQRGNFPDRFSGHQFPNYSSELNVNALLLGDSALYLCASSPGTAETQYFGPGTRLLVL.

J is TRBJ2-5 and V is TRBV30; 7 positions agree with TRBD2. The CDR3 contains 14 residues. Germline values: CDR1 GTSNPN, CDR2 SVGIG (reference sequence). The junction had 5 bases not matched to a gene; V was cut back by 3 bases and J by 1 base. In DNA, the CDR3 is TGTGCCTGGAGGAAGAGCGGGGTCCAAGAGACCCAGTACTTC. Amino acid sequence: CAWRKSGVQETQYF. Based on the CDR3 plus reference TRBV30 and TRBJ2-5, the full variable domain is SQTIHQWPATLVQPVGSPLSLECTVEGTSNPNLYWYRQAAGRGLQLLFYSVGIGQISSEVPQNLSASRPQDRQFILSSKKLLLSDSGFYLCAWRKSGVQETQYFGPGTRLLVL.

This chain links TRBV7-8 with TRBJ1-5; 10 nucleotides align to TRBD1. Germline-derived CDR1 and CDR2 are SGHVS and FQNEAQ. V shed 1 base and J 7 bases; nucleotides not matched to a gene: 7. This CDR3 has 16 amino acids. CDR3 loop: CASSLETGGGWQPQHF. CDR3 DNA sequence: TGTGCCAGCAGCTTAGAGACAGGGGGCGGATGGCAGCCCCAGCATTTT.

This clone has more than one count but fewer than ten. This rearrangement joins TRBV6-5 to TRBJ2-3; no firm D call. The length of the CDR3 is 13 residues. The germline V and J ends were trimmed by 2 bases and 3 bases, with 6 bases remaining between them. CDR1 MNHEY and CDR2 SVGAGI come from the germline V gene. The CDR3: CASSYRETDTQYF. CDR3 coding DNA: TGTGCCAGCAGTTACAGGGAAACAGATACGCAGTATTTT.

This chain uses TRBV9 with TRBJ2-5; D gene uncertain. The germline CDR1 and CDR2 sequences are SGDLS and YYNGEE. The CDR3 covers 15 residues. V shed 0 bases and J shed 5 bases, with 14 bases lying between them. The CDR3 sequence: CASSVESRPLETQYF. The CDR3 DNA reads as TGTGCCAGCAGCGTAGAGTCAAGGCCATTGGAGACCCAGTACTTC.

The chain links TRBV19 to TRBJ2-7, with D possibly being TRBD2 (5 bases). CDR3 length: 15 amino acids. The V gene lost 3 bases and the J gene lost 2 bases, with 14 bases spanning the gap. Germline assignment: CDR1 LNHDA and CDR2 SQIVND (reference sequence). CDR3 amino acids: CASSMALGVPYEQYF. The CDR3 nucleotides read TGTGCCAGTAGTATGGCGCTCGGGGTCCCCTACGAGCAGTACTTC.

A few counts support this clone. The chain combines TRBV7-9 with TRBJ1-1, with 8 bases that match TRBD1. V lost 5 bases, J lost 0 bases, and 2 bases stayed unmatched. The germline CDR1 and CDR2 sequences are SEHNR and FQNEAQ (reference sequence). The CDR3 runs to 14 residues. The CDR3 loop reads CASSRTGMNTEAFF. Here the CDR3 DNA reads TGTGCCAGCAGCAGGACAGGGATGAACACTGAAGCTTTCTTT.

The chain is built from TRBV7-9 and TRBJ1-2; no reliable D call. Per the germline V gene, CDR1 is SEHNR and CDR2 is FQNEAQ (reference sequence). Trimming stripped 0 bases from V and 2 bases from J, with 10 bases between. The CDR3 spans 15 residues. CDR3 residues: CASSLAEGANYGYTF. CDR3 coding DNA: TGTGCCAGCAGCTTAGCGGAGGGAGCCAACTATGGCTACACCTTC.

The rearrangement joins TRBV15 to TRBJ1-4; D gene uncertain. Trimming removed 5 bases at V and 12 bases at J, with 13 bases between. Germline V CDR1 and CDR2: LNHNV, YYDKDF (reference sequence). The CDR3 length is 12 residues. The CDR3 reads CATSDGPRQLFF. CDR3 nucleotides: TGTGCCACCAGCGATGGGCCGAGGCAACTGTTTTTT.

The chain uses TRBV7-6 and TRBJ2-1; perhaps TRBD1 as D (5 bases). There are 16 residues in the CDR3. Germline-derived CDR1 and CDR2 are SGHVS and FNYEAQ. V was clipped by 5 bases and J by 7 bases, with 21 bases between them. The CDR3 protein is CASSLALGAPTNEQFF. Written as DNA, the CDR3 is TGTGCCAGCAGCCTCGCGCTTGGGGCCCCCACTAATGAGCAGTTCTTC.

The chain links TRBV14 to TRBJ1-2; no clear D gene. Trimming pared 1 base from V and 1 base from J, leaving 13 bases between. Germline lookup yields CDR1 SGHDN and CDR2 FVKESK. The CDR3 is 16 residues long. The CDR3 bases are TGTGCCAGCAGCCAAGGGAGAGGCAGGTTTAACTATGGCTACACCTTC. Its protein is CASSQGRGRFNYGYTF.

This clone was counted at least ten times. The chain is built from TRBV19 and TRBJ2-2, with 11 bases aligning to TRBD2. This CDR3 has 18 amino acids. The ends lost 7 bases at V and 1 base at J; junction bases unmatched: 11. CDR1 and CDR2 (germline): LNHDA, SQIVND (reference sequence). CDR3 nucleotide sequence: TGTGCCAGTAAGGGGAAGCTAGCGGGGGGCATGAACACCGGGGAGCTGTTTTTT. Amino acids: CASKGKLAGGMNTGELFF.

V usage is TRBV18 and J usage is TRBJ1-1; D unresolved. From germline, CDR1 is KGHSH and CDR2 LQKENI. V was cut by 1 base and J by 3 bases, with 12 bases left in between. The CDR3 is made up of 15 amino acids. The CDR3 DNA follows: TGTGCCAGCTCACCACGCGAGTCGACTCACACTGAAGCTTTCTTT. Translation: CASSPRESTHTEAFF.

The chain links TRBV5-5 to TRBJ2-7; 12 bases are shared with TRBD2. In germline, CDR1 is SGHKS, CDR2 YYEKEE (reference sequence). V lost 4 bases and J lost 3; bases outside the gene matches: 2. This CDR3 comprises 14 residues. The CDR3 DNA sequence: TGTGCCAGCAGCCCGGGACTAGCGGGCTACGAGCAGTACTTC. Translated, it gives CASSPGLAGYEQYF. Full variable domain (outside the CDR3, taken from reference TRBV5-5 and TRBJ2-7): DAGVTQSPTHLIKTRGQQVTLRCSPISGHKSVSWYQQVLGQGPQFIFQYYEKEERGRGNFPDRFSARQFPNYSSELNVNALLLGDSALYLCASSPGLAGYEQYFGPGTRLTVT.

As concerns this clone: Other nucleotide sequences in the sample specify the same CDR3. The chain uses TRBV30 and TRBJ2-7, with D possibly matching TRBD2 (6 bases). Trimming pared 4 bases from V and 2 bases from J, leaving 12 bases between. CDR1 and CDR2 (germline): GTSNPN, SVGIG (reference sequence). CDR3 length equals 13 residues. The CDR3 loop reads CAWTGTGTYEQYF. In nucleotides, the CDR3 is TGTGCCTGGACCGGGACTGGAACCTACGAGCAGTACTTC.

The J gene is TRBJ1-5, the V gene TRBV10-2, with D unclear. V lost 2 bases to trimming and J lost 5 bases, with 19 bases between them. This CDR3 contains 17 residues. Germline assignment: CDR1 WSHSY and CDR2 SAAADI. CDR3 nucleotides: TGCGCCAGCAGTGAGCCCAGCTCGGGTTCTCACCATCAGCCCCAGCATTTT. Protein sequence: CASSEPSSGSHHQPQHF.

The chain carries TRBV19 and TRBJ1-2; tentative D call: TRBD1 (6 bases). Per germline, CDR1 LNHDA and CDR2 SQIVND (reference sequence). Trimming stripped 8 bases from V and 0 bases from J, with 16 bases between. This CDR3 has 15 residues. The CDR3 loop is CASSGQGRSNYGYTF. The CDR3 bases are TGTGCCAGTTCGGGGCAGGGGCGCTCTAACTATGGCTACACCTTC.

DNA for the CDR3: TGCAGCGTTGAAGAGGGACAGGGCCTTCGTGGGCAGTACTTC. Amino acid sequence: CSVEEGQGLRGQYF. The chain employs TRBV29-1 and TRBJ2-5, with TRBD1 matching over 9 bases. The germline CDR1 and CDR2 sequences are SQVTM and ANQGSEA. The CDR3 spans 14 residues. V shed 0 bases, J shed 11 bases, and the junction held 10 bases outside the gene matches.

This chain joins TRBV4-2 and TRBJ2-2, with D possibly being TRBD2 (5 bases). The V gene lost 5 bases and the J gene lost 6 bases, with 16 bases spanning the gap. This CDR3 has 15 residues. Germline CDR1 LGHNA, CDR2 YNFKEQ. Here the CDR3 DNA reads TGTGCCAGCAGCTTTGGACCAGGAGGTTCCGGGGAGCTGTTTTTT. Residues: CASSFGPGGSGELFF.

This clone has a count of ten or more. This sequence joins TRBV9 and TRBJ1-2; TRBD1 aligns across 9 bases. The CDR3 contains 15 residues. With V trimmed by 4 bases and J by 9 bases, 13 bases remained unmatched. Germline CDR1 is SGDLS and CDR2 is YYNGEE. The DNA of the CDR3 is TGTGCCAGCAGCAGATCGGGACAGGGCGTCGAGAGCTACACCTTC. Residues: CASSRSGQGVESYTF.

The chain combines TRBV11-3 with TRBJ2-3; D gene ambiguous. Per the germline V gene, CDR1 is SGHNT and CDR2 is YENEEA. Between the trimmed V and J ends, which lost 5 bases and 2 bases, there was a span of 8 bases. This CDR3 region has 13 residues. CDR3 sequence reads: CASSIAYTDTQYF. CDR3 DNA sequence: TGTGCCAGCAGCATAGCTTACACAGATACGCAGTATTTT.

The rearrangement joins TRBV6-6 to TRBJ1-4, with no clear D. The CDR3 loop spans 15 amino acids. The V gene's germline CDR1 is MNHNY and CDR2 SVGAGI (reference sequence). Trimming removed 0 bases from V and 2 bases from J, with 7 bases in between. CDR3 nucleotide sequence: TGTGCCAGCAGTTACTCCCCGGGGACTAATGAAAAACTGTTTTTT. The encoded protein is CASSYSPGTNEKLFF.

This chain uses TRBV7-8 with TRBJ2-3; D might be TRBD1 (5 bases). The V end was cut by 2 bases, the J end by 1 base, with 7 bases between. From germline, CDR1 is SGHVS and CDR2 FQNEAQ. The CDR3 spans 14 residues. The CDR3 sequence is CASSLQGGTDTQYF. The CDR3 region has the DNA TGTGCCAGCAGCTTACAGGGTGGCACAGATACGCAGTATTTT.

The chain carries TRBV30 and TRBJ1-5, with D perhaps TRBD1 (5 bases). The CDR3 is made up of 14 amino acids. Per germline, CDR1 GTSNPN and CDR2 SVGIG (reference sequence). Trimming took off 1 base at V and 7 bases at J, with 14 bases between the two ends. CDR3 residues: CAWSENPGLQPQHF. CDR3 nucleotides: TGTGCCTGGAGTGAGAACCCAGGGTTACAGCCCCAGCATTTT.

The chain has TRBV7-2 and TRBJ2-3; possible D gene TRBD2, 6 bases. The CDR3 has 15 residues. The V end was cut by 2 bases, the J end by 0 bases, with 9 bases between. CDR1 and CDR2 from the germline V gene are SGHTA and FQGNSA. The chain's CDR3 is CASSLSTSSTDTQYF. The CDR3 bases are TGTGCCAGCAGCTTATCTACTAGCAGCACAGATACGCAGTATTTT.

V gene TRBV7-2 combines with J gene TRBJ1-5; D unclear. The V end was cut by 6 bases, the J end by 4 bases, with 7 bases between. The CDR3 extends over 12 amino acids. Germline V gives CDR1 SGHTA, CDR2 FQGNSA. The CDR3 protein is CASRLENQPQHF. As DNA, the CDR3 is TGTGCCAGCAGATTGGAGAATCAGCCCCAGCATTTT.